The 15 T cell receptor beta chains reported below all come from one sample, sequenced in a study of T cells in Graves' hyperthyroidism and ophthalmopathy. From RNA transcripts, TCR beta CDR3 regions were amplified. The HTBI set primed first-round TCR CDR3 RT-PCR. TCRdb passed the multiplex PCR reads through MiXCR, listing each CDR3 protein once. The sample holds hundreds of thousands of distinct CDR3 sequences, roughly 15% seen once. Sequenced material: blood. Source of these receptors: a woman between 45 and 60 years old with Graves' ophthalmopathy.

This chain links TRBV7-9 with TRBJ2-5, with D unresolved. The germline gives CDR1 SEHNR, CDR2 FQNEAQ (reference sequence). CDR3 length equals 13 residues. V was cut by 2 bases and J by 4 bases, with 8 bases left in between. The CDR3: CASSLFSLETQYF. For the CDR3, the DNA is TGTGCCAGCAGCTTATTTTCCTTAGAGACCCAGTACTTC.

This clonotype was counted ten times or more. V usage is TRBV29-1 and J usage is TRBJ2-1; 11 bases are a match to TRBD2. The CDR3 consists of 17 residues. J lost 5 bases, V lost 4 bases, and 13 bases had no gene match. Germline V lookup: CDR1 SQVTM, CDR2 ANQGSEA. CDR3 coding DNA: TGCAGCGTTGTTGGGCCGCTAGCGGGAGGAAGACACAATGAGCAGTTCTTC. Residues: CSVVGPLAGGRHNEQFF.

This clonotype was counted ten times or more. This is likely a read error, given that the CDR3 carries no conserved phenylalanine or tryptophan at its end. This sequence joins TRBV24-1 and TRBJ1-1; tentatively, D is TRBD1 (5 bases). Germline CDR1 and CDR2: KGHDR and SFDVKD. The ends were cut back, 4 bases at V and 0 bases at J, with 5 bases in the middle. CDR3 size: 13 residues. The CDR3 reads CATSDRVNTEAFV. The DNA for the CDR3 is TGTGCCACCAGTGACAGGGTGAACACTGAAGCTTTCGTT.

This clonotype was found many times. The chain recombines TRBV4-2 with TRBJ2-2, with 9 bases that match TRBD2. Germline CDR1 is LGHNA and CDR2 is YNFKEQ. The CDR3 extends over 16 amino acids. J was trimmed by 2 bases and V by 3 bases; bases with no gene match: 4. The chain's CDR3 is CASSQASGDNTGELFF. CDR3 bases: TGTGCCAGCAGCCAGGCTAGCGGGGACAACACCGGGGAGCTGTTTTTT.

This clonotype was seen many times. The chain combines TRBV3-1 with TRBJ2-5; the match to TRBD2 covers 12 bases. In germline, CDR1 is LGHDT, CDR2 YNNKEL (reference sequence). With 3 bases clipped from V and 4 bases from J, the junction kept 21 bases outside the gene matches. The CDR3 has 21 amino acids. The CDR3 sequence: CASSHGVGPLAGGPPRETQYF. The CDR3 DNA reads TGTGCCAGCAGCCACGGAGTGGGGCCGCTAGCGGGAGGGCCACCCCGAGAGACCCAGTACTTC.

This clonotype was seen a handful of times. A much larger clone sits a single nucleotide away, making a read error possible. The CDR3 reads CASSYRQGGHERYF. In nucleotides, the CDR3 is TGTGCCAGCAGCTACCGACAGGGTGGACACGAGCGGTACTTC. The rearrangement links TRBV7-9 to TRBJ2-7, with TRBD1 matching over 7 bases. The CDR3 is 14 amino acids. The germline CDR1 and CDR2 sequences are SEHNR and FQNEAQ (reference sequence).

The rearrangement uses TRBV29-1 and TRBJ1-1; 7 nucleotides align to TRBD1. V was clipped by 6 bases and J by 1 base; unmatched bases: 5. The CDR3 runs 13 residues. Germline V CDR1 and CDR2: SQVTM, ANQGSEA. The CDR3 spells CSVETGRNTEAFF. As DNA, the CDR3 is TGCAGCGTAGAGACAGGGAGGAACACTGAAGCTTTCTTT.

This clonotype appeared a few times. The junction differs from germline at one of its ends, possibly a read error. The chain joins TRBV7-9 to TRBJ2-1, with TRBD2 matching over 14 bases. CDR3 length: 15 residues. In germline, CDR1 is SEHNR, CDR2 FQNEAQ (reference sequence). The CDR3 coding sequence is TGTGCCAGCAGCTCCGGGACTAGCGGGAGCGGAGAGCAGCTCTTC. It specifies CASSSGTSGSGEQLF.

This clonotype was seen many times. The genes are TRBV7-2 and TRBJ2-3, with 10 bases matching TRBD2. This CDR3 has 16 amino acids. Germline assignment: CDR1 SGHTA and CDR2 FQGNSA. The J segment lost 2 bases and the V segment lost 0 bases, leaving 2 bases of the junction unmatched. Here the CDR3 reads CASSLALAGATDTQYF. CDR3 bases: TGTGCCAGCAGCTTAGCGCTAGCGGGAGCCACAGATACGCAGTATTTT.

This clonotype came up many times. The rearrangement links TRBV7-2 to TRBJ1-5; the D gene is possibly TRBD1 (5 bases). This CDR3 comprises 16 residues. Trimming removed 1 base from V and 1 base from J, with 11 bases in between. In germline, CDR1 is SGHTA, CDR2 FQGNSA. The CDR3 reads CASSLVGGPSNQPQHF. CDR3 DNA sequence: TGTGCCAGCAGCTTAGTCGGGGGTCCCAGCAATCAGCCCCAGCATTTT.

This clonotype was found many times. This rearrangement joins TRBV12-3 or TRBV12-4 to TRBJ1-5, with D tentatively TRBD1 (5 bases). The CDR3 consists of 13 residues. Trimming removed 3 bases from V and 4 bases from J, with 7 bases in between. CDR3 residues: CASSFGGNQPQHF. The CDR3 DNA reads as TGTGCCAGCAGTTTCGGGGGGAATCAGCCCCAGCATTTT.

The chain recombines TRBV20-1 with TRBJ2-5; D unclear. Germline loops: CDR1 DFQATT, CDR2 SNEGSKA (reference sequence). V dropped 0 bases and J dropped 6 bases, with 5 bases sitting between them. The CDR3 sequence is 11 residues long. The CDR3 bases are TGCAGTGCTAGAGATTATCAGACCCAGTACTTC. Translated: CSARDYQTQYF.

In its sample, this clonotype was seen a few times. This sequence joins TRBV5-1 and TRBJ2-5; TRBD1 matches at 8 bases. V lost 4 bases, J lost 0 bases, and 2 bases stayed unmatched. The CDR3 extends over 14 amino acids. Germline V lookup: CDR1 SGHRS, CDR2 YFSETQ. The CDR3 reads CASSPDRDQETQYF. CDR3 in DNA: TGCGCCAGCAGCCCGGACAGGGACCAAGAGACCCAGTACTTC.

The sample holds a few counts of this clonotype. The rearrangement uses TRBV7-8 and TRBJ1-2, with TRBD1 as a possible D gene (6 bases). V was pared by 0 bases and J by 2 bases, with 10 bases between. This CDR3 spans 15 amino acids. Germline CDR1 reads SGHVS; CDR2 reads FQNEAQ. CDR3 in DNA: TGTGCCAGCAGCTTAGCGGGGGGCGAGAACTATGGCTACACCTTC. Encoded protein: CASSLAGGENYGYTF.

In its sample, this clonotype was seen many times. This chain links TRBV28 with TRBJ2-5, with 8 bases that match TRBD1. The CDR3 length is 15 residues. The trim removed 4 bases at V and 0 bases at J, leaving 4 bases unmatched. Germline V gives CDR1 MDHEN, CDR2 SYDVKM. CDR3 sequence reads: CASSSLDRDQETQYF. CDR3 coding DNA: TGTGCCAGCAGTTCCCTGGACAGGGACCAAGAGACCCAGTACTTC.